This entry lists 28 T cell receptor beta chains sequenced from one sample in a study of blood T cell repertoires in COVID-19. TCRdb keeps only in-frame clones here, not all; method: immunoSEQ multiplex PCR. The sample includes 180,000 or so clones, around four fifths of them seen just once. Sequencing used PBMCs or T cells enriched from blood (not recorded which). Receptors were obtained from a woman in her forties or fifties who had recovered from COVID-19.

This rearrangement joins TRBV7-9 to TRBJ1-2, with TRBD1 identical over 7 bases. The CDR3 totals 14 residues. The J segment lost 1 base and the V segment lost 6 bases, leaving 5 bases of the junction unmatched. Per germline, CDR1 SEHNR and CDR2 FQNEAQ (reference sequence). The CDR3 bases are TGTGCCAGCAGTTCCAGGGGGAATAACTATGGCTACACCTTC. As protein: CASSSRGNNYGYTF.

The chain employs TRBV29-1 and TRBJ1-5; 11 bases agree with TRBD1. This CDR3 is 13 amino acids long. Per germline, CDR1 SQVTM and CDR2 ANQGSEA. Trimming cost V 8 bases and J 5 bases; bases outside gene matches: 5. CDR3 amino acids: CSIRGQGDQPQHF. The CDR3, as DNA: TGCAGCATCCGGGGACAGGGGGATCAGCCCCAGCATTTT.

The chain links TRBV6-5 to TRBJ1-5; unclear D gene. The germline gives CDR1 MNHEY, CDR2 SVGAGI. The CDR3 sequence is 14 residues long. The V end was cut by 6 bases, the J end by 1 base, with 10 bases between. CDR3 coding DNA: TGTGCCAGCAGGCCTACTACGAGCAATCAGCCCCAGCATTTT. Translation: CASRPTTSNQPQHF.

V usage is TRBV30 and J usage is TRBJ2-3; 10 bases are shared with TRBD1. V shed 8 bases and J 3 bases; nucleotides not matched to a gene: 2. This CDR3 region has 12 residues. Per germline, CDR1 GTSNPN and CDR2 SVGIG (reference sequence). CDR3: CAQDRGTDTQYF. CDR3 in DNA: TGTGCCCAGGACAGGGGGACAGATACGCAGTATTTT.

V and J are TRBV30 and TRBJ1-1, with 7 bases lining up with TRBD1. V was pared by 3 bases and J by 11 bases, with 6 bases of the junction left unmatched. Germline V CDR1 and CDR2: GTSNPN, SVGIG (reference sequence). CDR3 length: 11 amino acids. DNA of the CDR3: TGTGCCTGGAGGCAACAGGGGAGGGCTTTCTTT. It translates to CAWRQQGRAFF.

The rearrangement joins TRBV5-6 to TRBJ1-2; no firm D call. CDR1 is SGHDT, CDR2 YYEEEE, per germline. The CDR3 runs to 11 residues. V lost 4 bases, J lost 2 bases, and 3 bases lay in between. CDR3 in DNA: TGTGCCAGCAGCCTCAACTATGGCTACACCTTC. This gives the protein CASSLNYGYTF.

J is TRBJ1-2 and V is TRBV2, with 9 bases aligning to TRBD1. CDR1 and CDR2 from the germline V gene are SNHLY and FYNNEI. V gave up 4 bases and J gave up 8 bases; unmatched junction bases: 8. The CDR3 has 14 residues. The CDR3 DNA sequence: TGTGCCAGCAGTGGGGACAGGGCTGTCAGGGGCTACACCTTC. This codes for CASSGDRAVRGYTF.

The gene calls are TRBV7-2 and TRBJ2-1, with 12 bases fitting TRBD2. V shed 5 bases, J shed 15 bases, and the junction held 5 bases outside the gene matches. Germline V gene lookup returns CDR1 SGHTA and CDR2 FQGNSA. CDR3 size: 12 residues. Here the CDR3 reads CASSRGTSGWFF. DNA of the CDR3: TGTGCCAGCAGCCGCGGGACTAGCGGGTGGTTCTTC.

J is TRBJ1-5 and V is TRBV30, with 11 positions matching TRBD1. The germline CDR1 and CDR2 sequences are GTSNPN and SVGIG (reference sequence). V lost 2 bases and J lost 1; bases outside the gene matches: 4. This CDR3 comprises 16 residues. CDR3 amino acids: CAWSMGTGGSNQPQHF. In nucleotides, the CDR3 is TGTGCCTGGAGTATGGGGACAGGGGGAAGCAATCAGCCCCAGCATTTT. Drawing the rest from reference TRBV30 and TRBJ1-5, the complete variable domain is SQTIHQWPATLVQPVGSPLSLECTVEGTSNPNLYWYRQAAGRGLQLLFYSVGIGQISSEVPQNLSASRPQDRQFILSSKKLLLSDSGFYLCAWSMGTGGSNQPQHFGDGTRLSIL.

The chain has TRBV20-1 and TRBJ2-1, with D perhaps TRBD2 (6 bases). The CDR3 has 14 residues. The V end was cut by 3 bases, the J end by 5 bases, with 14 bases between. The germline CDR1 and CDR2 sequences are DFQATT and SNEGSKA (reference sequence). The CDR3 sequence: CSASRLDTDNEQFF. The CDR3, as DNA: TGCAGTGCTAGTAGACTAGATACTGACAATGAGCAGTTCTTC.

The chain is built from TRBV7-9 and TRBJ2-6; D possibly corresponds to TRBD2 (6 bases). V was cut by 6 bases and J by 2 bases, with 8 bases left in between. CDR1 SEHNR and CDR2 FQNEAQ come from the germline V gene (reference sequence). The CDR3 is made up of 14 amino acids. This CDR3 is CASRWGAGANVLTF. CDR3 DNA sequence: TGTGCCAGCAGATGGGGGGCTGGGGCCAACGTCCTGACTTTC.

V gene TRBV6-5 combines with J gene TRBJ1-2; D uncertain. The V gene's germline CDR1 is MNHEY and CDR2 SVGAGI. Trimming pared 6 bases from V and 3 bases from J, leaving 11 bases between. This CDR3 is built from 13 residues. The CDR3 region has the DNA TGTGCCAGCAGACCAACAGTGGACTATGGCTACACCTTC. It encodes CASRPTVDYGYTF.

The chain couples TRBV29-1 to TRBJ2-3, with 10 bases identical to TRBD1. The CDR3 has 14 amino acids. With V trimmed by 6 bases and J by 4 bases, 7 bases remained unmatched. CDR1 and CDR2 from the germline V gene are SQVTM and ANQGSEA. The CDR3 DNA reads TGCAGCGTGGCGACAGGGGGCGCCGCAGATACGCAGTATTTT. Protein sequence: CSVATGGAADTQYF.

This clone was seen a single time. J is TRBJ2-2 and V is TRBV7-9, with 8 bases that match TRBD2. Trimming at V came to 3 bases and at J to 6 bases, leaving 9 bases not matched to a gene. Germline CDR1 reads SEHNR; CDR2 reads FQNEAQ (reference sequence). This CDR3 comprises 16 residues. The CDR3 DNA reads TGTGCCAGCAGCTTCGCGAGCGGGAGTATGGCCGGGGAGCTGTTTTTT. This codes for CASSFASGSMAGELFF. Filled out from reference TRBV7-9 and TRBJ2-2, the complete variable domain reads DTGVSQNPRHKITKRGQNVTFRCDPISEHNRLYWYRQTLGQGPEFLTYFQNEAQLEKSRLLSDRFSAERPKGSFSTLEIQRTEQGDSAMYLCASSFASGSMAGELFFGEGSRLTVL.

The chain has TRBV19 and TRBJ2-2; 11 nucleotides agree with TRBD2. Trimming cost V 2 bases and J 13 bases; bases outside gene matches: 12. The germline V gene encodes CDR1 LNHDA and CDR2 SQIVND (reference sequence). This CDR3 region has 16 residues. DNA of the CDR3: TGTGCCAGTAGTATAAAGAGCCTAGCGGGAGGCCAGGTGCTGTTTTTT. Its translation is CASSIKSLAGGQVLFF. Supplemented by reference TRBV19 and TRBJ2-2, the full variable domain reads DGGITQSPKYLFRKEGQNVTLSCEQNLNHDAMYWYRQDPGQGLRLIYYSQIVNDFQKGDIAEGYSVSREKKESFPLTVTSAQKNPTAFYLCASSIKSLAGGQVLFFGEGSRLTVL.

The chain employs TRBV10-3 and TRBJ2-1, with TRBD2 identical over 7 bases. The germline CDR1 and CDR2 sequences are ENHRY and SYGVKD. The length of the CDR3 is 15 residues. V was clipped by 7 bases and J by 8 bases; unmatched bases: 14. In DNA form, the CDR3 reads TGTGCCATCACCTCCGGGGCGGGAGCGGGCGATGAGCAGTTCTTC. Translating it yields CAITSGAGAGDEQFF.

The CDR3 protein is CASRPSGGSPLHF. The CDR3 DNA is TGTGCCAGCAGACCCTCGGGGGGATCACCCCTCCACTTT. The chain couples TRBV11-2 to TRBJ1-6, with D possibly matching TRBD1 (5 bases). The CDR3 loop spans 13 amino acids. Trimming stripped 6 bases from V and 10 bases from J, with 13 bases between. Germline V lookup: CDR1 SGHAT, CDR2 FQNNGV. The full variable domain, rest sourced from reference TRBV11-2 and TRBJ1-6, is EAGVAQSPRYKIIEKRQSVAFWCNPISGHATLYWYQQILGQGPKLLIQFQNNGVVDDSQLPKDRFSAERLKGVDSTLKIQPAKLEDSAVYLCASRPSGGSPLHFGNGTRLTVT.

This clone was detected only once. The V call is TRBV28, the J call TRBJ2-7; D not resolved. V dropped 7 bases and J dropped 2 bases, with 15 bases sitting between them. CDR3 size: 14 residues. CDR1 and CDR2 from the germline V gene are MDHEN and SYDVKM. DNA of the CDR3: TGTGCCAGCAACGCGGTCTCAGCACCCTACGAGCAGTACGTC. Translating it yields CASNAVSAPYEQYV.

J is TRBJ2-1 and V is TRBV18; 8 positions agree with TRBD2. The V and J ends lost 2 bases and 7 bases, in that order; junction bases with no gene match: 7. Germline V gene data show CDR1 as KGHSH and CDR2 as LQKENI. The CDR3 is made up of 15 amino acids. The CDR3 coding sequence is TGTGCCAGCTCACCATCACGGGGGGGCGGAAATGAGCAGTTCTTC. Encoded protein: CASSPSRGGGNEQFF. Together with reference TRBV18 and TRBJ2-1, the CDR3 gives the full variable domain: NAGVMQNPRHLVRRRGQEARLRCSPMKGHSHVYWYRQLPEEGLKFMVYLQKENIIDESGMPKERFSAEFPKEGPSILRIQQVVRGDSAAYFCASSPSRGGGNEQFFGPGTRLTVL.

V and J are TRBV6-1 and TRBJ1-1; D gene ambiguous. Trimming took 2 bases from V and 4 from J, leaving 14 bases between them. The CDR3 has 15 residues. Germline V gene lookup returns CDR1 MNHNS and CDR2 SASEGT. The DNA for the CDR3 is TGTGCCAGCAGTGAACGGGCCGGCCGGGGCACTGAAGCTTTCTTT. Amino acids: CASSERAGRGTEAFF.

This rearrangement joins TRBV27 to TRBJ1-5, with D uncertain. Trimming took off 3 bases at V and 5 bases at J, with 11 bases between the two ends. This CDR3 contains 14 residues. Germline lookup yields CDR1 MNHEY and CDR2 SMNVEV (reference sequence). This CDR3 is CASSFPGSDQPQHF. In DNA, the CDR3 is TGTGCCAGCAGTTTCCCCGGGTCCGATCAGCCCCAGCATTTT.

This clone came up a few times. This rearrangement joins TRBV30 to TRBJ1-1; D is unclear. CDR1 is GTSNPN, CDR2 SVGIG, per germline (reference sequence). CDR3 length: 15 amino acids. V was pared by 2 bases and J by 1 base, with 14 bases between. In DNA form, the CDR3 reads TGTGCCTGGAGTCCTCGGGAGGGCCCGAACACTGAAGCTTTCTTT. It translates to CAWSPREGPNTEAFF. Based on the CDR3 plus reference TRBV30 and TRBJ1-1, the full variable domain is SQTIHQWPATLVQPVGSPLSLECTVEGTSNPNLYWYRQAAGRGLQLLFYSVGIGQISSEVPQNLSASRPQDRQFILSSKKLLLSDSGFYLCAWSPREGPNTEAFFGQGTRLTVV.

This chain uses TRBV7-9 with TRBJ1-3; D may be TRBD1 (5 bases). This CDR3 region has 17 residues. CDR1 and CDR2 from the germline V gene are SEHNR and FQNEAQ (reference sequence). Trimming pared 4 bases from V and 0 bases from J, leaving 16 bases between. CDR3 nucleotide sequence: TGTGCCAGCAGCTCAGGTGGGGGACTATCCTCTGGAAACACCATATATTTT. Protein product: CASSSGGGLSSGNTIYF.

This clone was detected once. The chain is built from TRBV28 and TRBJ1-6; a weak D match, TRBD1 (6 bases). Germline V lookup: CDR1 MDHEN, CDR2 SYDVKM. Trimming pared 8 bases from V and 7 bases from J, leaving 15 bases between. The CDR3 consists of 14 residues. The CDR3 bases are TGTGCCAGCTTCAGCTTGAGGGGGAATTCACCCCTCCACTTT. It is translated as CASFSLRGNSPLHF.

The genes are TRBV5-1 and TRBJ1-4, with D hard to call. Germline CDR1 SGHRS, CDR2 YFSETQ. The CDR3 has 16 amino acids. The V gene lost 1 base and the J gene lost 0 bases, with 10 bases spanning the gap. The CDR3 loop is CASSLLAGTTNEKLFF. The CDR3 bases are TGCGCCAGCAGCTTGTTGGCAGGCACAACTAATGAAAAACTGTTTTTT.

The chain has TRBV7-2 and TRBJ2-4, with 7 bases aligning to TRBD1. With V trimmed by 6 bases and J by 5 bases, 10 bases remained unmatched. In germline, CDR1 is SGHTA, CDR2 FQGNSA. CDR3 length equals 15 residues. The CDR3, as DNA: TGTGCCAGCAGTTCCAGAGGTGGACAGGAAAACATTCAGTACTTC. This encodes CASSSRGGQENIQYF.

V gene TRBV9 combines with J gene TRBJ1-5; weak D call: TRBD1 (6 bases). Deletions cut 2 bases from V and 7 bases from J, with 13 bases between. The CDR3 runs 14 residues. Germline V gives CDR1 SGDLS, CDR2 YYNGEE. The CDR3 reads CASSVSGGGQPQHF. The CDR3 DNA reads as TGTGCCAGCAGCGTTTCGGGGGGCGGACAGCCCCAGCATTTT.

The V and J genes are TRBV6-1 and TRBJ2-5; D might be TRBD2 (6 bases). V shed 4 bases and J shed 5 bases, with 20 bases lying between them. CDR1 is MNHNS and CDR2 is SASEGT in the germline V gene. The CDR3 has 16 amino acids. The CDR3 protein is CASSAIGQGGGETQYF. The CDR3 nucleotides read TGTGCCAGCAGTGCTATCGGGCAGGGAGGAGGGGAGACCCAGTACTTC.